This T cell receptor beta chain comes out of a study of human T cells and chemical hapten exposure. Described time point: pre-sensitization, week 0. Treatment defined: therapeutic diphenylcyclopropenone sensitization with weekly scalp DPC. Unseparated into fractions, whole blood served as the source from which total RNA was extracted. As regards this clonotype: Its cognate antigen is unknown.

The V and J ends lost 1 base and 7 bases respectively, with 13 bases between them. This CDR3 spans 14 amino acids. Germline CDR1 SEHNR, CDR2 FQNEAQ (reference sequence). Unique molecular identifiers were affixed to discrete cDNA molecules within the library. TCRdb recomputed calls from the RACE reads with MiXCR, one row per CDR3 protein. Here the sample spans tens of thousands of distinct CDR3 sequences, approximately 12% being singletons. Notes on the study in general: High-frequency TCRs, those above 1 in 1000, stayed the same after DPC sensitization. Patch test scores rose with PT1 expanded TCR counts, a positive correlation. Significantly greater numbers of large CDR3 similarity clusters came from expanded TCRs than from controls.

The receptor comes from a woman in her forties with alopecia areata. Some clones in this sample may be carry-over from other donors' samples. The source material was whole blood, sampled in connection with sensitization to the hapten diphenylcyclopropenone (DPC). The chain links TRBV7-9 to TRBJ1-1; no definite D call. Written as DNA, the CDR3 is TGTGCCAGCAGCTTAGGGCTGACCGCCGGTGAAGCTTTCTTT. It specifies CASSLGLTAGEAFF.